This T cell receptor (beta chain) was observed in a study of blood T cell repertoires in COVID-19. Using immunoSEQ multiplex PCR, the repertoire was profiled, and TCRdb retains in-frame clones only, with some absent. The data contain some 400,000 clones, around 87% of them singletons. Germline V gene lookup returns CDR1 KGHDR and CDR2 SFDVKD. Trimming took 10 bases from V and 4 from J, leaving 16 bases between them. This CDR3 is 13 amino acids long. The sample was PBMCs or T cells enriched from blood (not recorded which). The TCR comes from a man aged 30-40 years who had recovered from COVID-19. The chain uses TRBV24-1 and TRBJ2-7; tentative D call: TRBD1 (6 bases). Here the CDR3 DNA reads TGTGCCACAAACCGGGACAAGCAATACGAGCAGTACTTC. Its protein is CATNRDKQYEQYF.